The following is a TCR beta chain sequence with its context. What it recognizes is unknown. 60 Vbeta and 13 Jbeta primers were used in PCR. Some clones are missing from TCRdb's copy, which holds only in-frame ones; the method was immunoSEQ multiplex PCR. The sample shows more than 100,000 clones, 80% of them seen only once. This specimen comes from a study of cytomegalovirus exposure and HLA in healthy donors. Findings of the study overall: Later on, a genetic analysis was performed. It linked a missense variant in DCLRE1C with V- and J-gene trimming of TCR beta.

Sequences were obtained from PBMCs. The clonotype comes from a man in his forties or fifties in good health and CMV-seronegative.

DNA for the CDR3: TGTGCCAGCAGCGTAGATAAACTAGCGGGAGGTACAGATACGCAGTATTTT. Protein product: CASSVDKLAGGTDTQYF. V usage is TRBV9 and J usage is TRBJ2-3; 12 bases are shared with TRBD2. From germline, CDR1 is SGDLS and CDR2 YYNGEE. Germline trimming cut 0 bases from V and 3 bases from J; bases unmatched to any gene: 5. CDR3 size: 17 residues.